What follows is one TCR beta chain and its context. The data were taken from a study of monozygotic twins with inflammatory bowel disease. After re-calling the 5' RACE reads, TCRdb lists one entry per CDR3 protein, DNA absent. The ten most abundant clones cover around 2% of a sample with 300,000 to 350,000 distinct CDR3 sequences. This receptor was obtained from a human donor with ulcerative colitis or Crohn's disease, or a healthy co-twin of an affected twin (not recorded which). What was sequenced was blood.

The CDR3 loop is CASSFDSYNSPLHF. The V call is TRBV7-2, the J call TRBJ1-6. The germline CDR1 and CDR2 sequences are SGHTA and FQGNSA. The CDR3 runs to 14 residues.